One and the same sample provided the 20 T cell receptor beta chains below, sequenced in a study of CD8 T cells in ankylosing spondylitis. From the 5' RACE reads, TCRdb called clonotypes with MiXCR, one entry per CDR3 protein. This sample has about 360,000 distinct CDR3 sequences; about 15% occur once, and the top ten carry about 1%. The sequencing sample was made of blood, either unsorted or a sorted T cell fraction (not recorded which). These receptors were collected from a male donor with ankylosing spondylitis or in good health (not recorded which).

This clonotype was seen a handful of times. The J gene is TRBJ1-5, the V gene TRBV3-1, with D tentatively TRBD1 (5 bases). V dropped 2 bases and J dropped 7 bases, with 12 bases sitting between them. Germline V gene sequence: CDR1 LGHDT, CDR2 YNNKEL (reference sequence). CDR3 length: 14 amino acids. CDR3 loop: CASSQQGNGQPQHF. For the CDR3, the DNA is TGTGCCAGCAGCCAACAGGGAAATGGCCAGCCCCAGCATTTT.

This clonotype was seen repeatedly, ten times or more. The junction does not match germline at one end; this may be a read error. This rearrangement joins TRBV5-6 to TRBJ2-3; no reliable D call. Germline CDR1 reads SGHDT; CDR2 reads YYEEEE. CDR3 length: 12 residues. Here the CDR3 reads CASTLFGDTQYF. The CDR3 DNA follows: TGTGCCAGCACCTTGTTCGGAGATACGCAGTATTTT. The full variable domain, rest sourced from reference TRBV5-6 and TRBJ2-3, is DAGVTQSPTHLIKTRGQQVTLRCSPKSGHDTVSWYQQALGQGPQFIFQYYEEEERQRGNFPDRFSGHQFPNYSSELNVNALLLGDSALYLCASTLFGDTQYFGPGTRLTVL.

At least ten counts were recorded for this clonotype. This chain links TRBV29-1 with TRBJ2-1; 10 bases match TRBD1. Germline V gene sequence: CDR1 SQVTM, CDR2 ANQGSEA. CDR3 size: 15 residues. Trimming at V came to 6 bases and at J to 2 bases, leaving 7 bases not matched to a gene. CDR3 nucleotide sequence: TGCAGCGTACGACAGGGGGCTCTGACCTACAATGAGCAGTTCTTC. This translates into CSVRQGALTYNEQFF.

This clonotype was seen more than once but under ten times. The chain couples TRBV7-9 to TRBJ1-6; 7 nucleotides line up with TRBD1. This CDR3 region has 14 residues. Germline V gene lookup returns CDR1 SEHNR and CDR2 FQNEAQ (reference sequence). The trim removed 1 base at V and 7 bases at J, leaving 1 base unmatched. In DNA form, the CDR3 reads TGTGCCAGCAGCTTAGAACAGGGGAATTCACCCCTCCACTTT. This encodes CASSLEQGNSPLHF.

This clonotype was counted ten times or more. The rearrangement joins TRBV7-2 to TRBJ2-5; no clear D. The germline CDR1 and CDR2 sequences are SGHTA and FQGNSA. Deletions cut 5 bases from V and 5 bases from J, with 18 bases between. The CDR3 length is 15 residues. CDR3 nucleotide sequence: TGTGCCAGCAGCCGTTCCGTGACCCTCGGGGAGACCCAGTACTTC. Its protein product is CASSRSVTLGETQYF.

This chain joins TRBV18 and TRBJ1-2; no clear D. Trimming left V 0 bases short and J 0 bases short, with 8 bases between. Per the germline V gene, CDR1 is KGHSH and CDR2 is LQKENI. CDR3 length: 15 residues. This CDR3 is CASSPPWDANYGYTF. CDR3 DNA sequence: TGTGCCAGCTCACCACCATGGGATGCTAACTATGGCTACACCTTC.

The rearrangement links TRBV12-3 or TRBV12-4 to TRBJ2-3; 8 bases line up with TRBD2. J gave up 1 base and V 6 bases, and 6 bases lay outside the gene matches. CDR3 length equals 15 residues. CDR3 DNA: TGTGCCAGCAGCCGCTGGCGGGGGGGCACAGATACGCAGTATTTT. Protein sequence: CASSRWRGGTDTQYF.

The chain joins TRBV12-3 or TRBV12-4 to TRBJ2-1, with TRBD2 identical over 12 bases. The ends lost 2 bases at V and 2 bases at J; junction bases unmatched: 22. This CDR3 spans 23 amino acids. The CDR3 nucleotides are TGTGCCAGCAGTTTAATGCCCTACGGCGGGCTAGCGGGAGGGCCGGGGACCTACAATGAGCAGTTCTTC. This gives the protein CASSLMPYGGLAGGPGTYNEQFF.

This clonotype was observed a few times. The V call is TRBV29-1, the J call TRBJ2-7; D unresolved. Trimming stripped 4 bases from V and 4 bases from J, with 8 bases between. There are 11 residues in the CDR3. CDR1 and CDR2 from the germline V gene are SQVTM and ANQGSEA. Here the CDR3 DNA reads TGCAGCGTTGTAATTAGGTACGAGCAGTACTTC. This codes for CSVVIRYEQYF.

V and J are TRBV20-1 and TRBJ2-2; TRBD2 aligns across 10 bases. V lost 3 bases and J lost 5; bases outside the gene matches: 3. From germline, CDR1 is DFQATT and CDR2 SNEGSKA (reference sequence). The CDR3 covers 14 residues. This chain's CDR3 is CSARSGGATGELFF. The CDR3 nucleotides are TGCAGTGCTAGGAGCGGGGGGGCTACCGGGGAGCTGTTTTTT.

This clonotype appeared a few times. V usage is TRBV30 and J usage is TRBJ1-4; D might be TRBD1 (5 bases). The CDR3 has 16 amino acids. The germline CDR1 and CDR2 sequences are GTSNPN and SVGIG (reference sequence). The V end was cut by 0 bases, the J end by 10 bases, with 21 bases between. DNA of the CDR3: TGTGCCTGGAGTGTGATGGACACCAGGGTTTCTGGAAAACTGTTTTTT. It translates to CAWSVMDTRVSGKLFF.

The chain is built from TRBV21-1 and TRBJ2-5; TRBD2, as called in the table, went unchecked against the DNA. TRBV21-1 has pseudogene status. The CDR3 contains 18 residues. The CDR3 DNA reads TGTGCCAGCAGCAAATGGGGAGCTAGCGGGGGGGTCCAAGAGACCCAGTACTTC. It is translated as CASSKWGASGGVQETQYF.

This chain uses TRBV7-2 with TRBJ2-7; tentative D call: TRBD1 (5 bases). Looked up from germline, CDR1 is SGHTA and CDR2 is FQGNSA. This CDR3 comprises 15 residues. Trimming removed 3 bases at V and 3 bases at J, with 15 bases between. The CDR3 region has the DNA TGTGCCAGCAGCTTTAAGTCGGACAACCTCTACGAGCAGTACTTC. As protein: CASSFKSDNLYEQYF.

This chain connects TRBV20-1 to TRBJ2-5, with 10 bases matching TRBD2. Germline V gives CDR1 DFQATT, CDR2 SNEGSKA (reference sequence). The CDR3 totals 14 residues. V shed 2 bases, J shed 5 bases, and the junction held 5 bases outside the gene matches. The CDR3, as DNA: TGCAGTGCTAGACTAGCGGGAGAGCATGAGACCCAGTACTTC. Protein: CSARLAGEHETQYF.

This clonotype appeared a few times. The rearrangement joins TRBV27 to TRBJ1-1, with no clear D. Germline CDR1 and CDR2: MNHEY and SMNVEV (reference sequence). Trimming pared 6 bases from V and 7 bases from J, leaving 12 bases between. The CDR3 covers 12 residues. The CDR3 DNA reads TGTGCCAGCAGGACCCCTACGAGTGAAGCTTTCTTT. Residues: CASRTPTSEAFF.

This clonotype was picked up a small number of times. The V call is TRBV5-6, the J call TRBJ2-2, with D unclear. The CDR3 is 14 amino acids. The germline V gene encodes CDR1 SGHDT and CDR2 YYEEEE. Trimming shortened V by 4 bases and J by 0 bases, and 7 bases separated the two germline ends. CDR3 residues: CASSTGPNTGELFF. The CDR3 DNA sequence: TGTGCCAGCAGCACGGGTCCGAACACCGGGGAGCTGTTTTTT.

This clonotype occurred a few times. The V gene is TRBV10-3, the J gene TRBJ1-1; TRBD1 is a possible D gene (6 bases). V lost 6 bases and J 4 bases, leaving 15 bases between the germline ends. CDR1 is ENHRY, CDR2 SYGVKD, per germline. The CDR3 covers 14 residues. The CDR3 nucleotides are TGTGCCATCAGAGGTACCGAGGGGGGCACTGAAGCTTTCTTT. Its protein is CAIRGTEGGTEAFF.

This chain connects TRBV12-3 or TRBV12-4 to TRBJ1-6; D ambiguous. The CDR3 covers 14 residues. Between the trimmed V and J ends, which lost 7 bases and 10 bases, there was a span of 17 bases. CDR3 in DNA: TGTGCCAGCACCCTGGAGGCAGGCAGCTCACCCCTCCACTTT. It codes for CASTLEAGSSPLHF.

This clonotype occurred a few times. The J gene is TRBJ2-1, the V gene TRBV10-3; a weak D match, TRBD2 (5 bases). V lost 5 bases and J 7 bases, leaving 12 bases between the germline ends. The CDR3 loop spans 13 amino acids. Germline-derived CDR1 and CDR2 are ENHRY and SYGVKD. As DNA, the CDR3 is TGTGCCATCAGTCGGACTGTCTTGAATGAGCAGTTCTTC. Translating gives CAISRTVLNEQFF.

The chain is built from TRBV5-1 and TRBJ1-3, with TRBD1 identical over 10 bases. V trimming: 9 bases; J trimming: 2 bases; junction bases outside the gene matches: 2. There are 13 residues in the CDR3. The germline CDR1 and CDR2 sequences are SGHRS and YFSETQ. CDR3 loop: CATGTGAGNTIYF. CDR3 DNA sequence: TGCGCCACCGGGACAGGGGCTGGAAACACCATATATTTT.